Detailed here is one TCR beta chain. Original analysis: The assay estimated nucleated cells by amplifying reference gene primers. Produced via immunoSEQ multiplex PCR; TCRdb's table is partial and in-frame only. V and J calls plus clone size are reproduced from that table; the DNA served to infer D and trimming. The data show under 100,000 clones, just over 90% seen once. This sample is part of a study of blood T cell repertoires in COVID-19. Across the study: Whether acute or convalescent, the COVID-19 samples came from the United States, Italy and Spain.

V shed 0 bases and J shed 2 bases, with 6 bases lying between them. Germline assignment: CDR1 SGDLS and CDR2 YYNGEE. The CDR3 runs 14 residues. The receptor comes from a man aged 50 to 59 with acute or convalescent COVID-19. Source material: peripheral blood. The chain employs TRBV9 and TRBJ1-5, with D maybe TRBD1 (6 bases). CDR3 sequence reads: CASSVGQGNQPQHF. The CDR3 DNA reads as TGTGCCAGCAGCGTAGGACAGGGCAATCAGCCCCAGCATTTT.